This T cell receptor beta chain was captured in a study of blood T cell repertoires in COVID-19. This CDR3 has 16 residues. The ends were cut back, 1 base at V and 1 base at J, with 11 bases in the middle. Per the germline V gene, CDR1 is SNHLY and CDR2 is FYNNEI. Using immunoSEQ multiplex PCR, the repertoire was profiled, and TCRdb retains in-frame clones only, with some absent. The sample has over 75,000 clones, 85% to 95% seen once. The sample taken for sequencing was peripheral blood. The TCR comes from a man in his fifties or sixties with acute or convalescent COVID-19. This chain connects TRBV2 to TRBJ2-4, with a possible D match to TRBD2 (6 bases). The CDR3 sequence: CASSEEGGGAKNIQYF. The CDR3 DNA sequence: TGTGCCAGCAGTGAAGAGGGAGGAGGGGCCAAAAACATTCAGTACTTC.